This TCR beta chain appears in the sequencing data of a study of glioma-infiltrating T cells after dendritic cell vaccination. Study observations and caveats: The cohort had few patients with full blood and tumor sets.

Time point defined: after dendritic cell vaccination, including at tumor progression/relapse. Patients had residual fresh-frozen tumor tissue and more than two years of survival data. CDR3 length: 13 residues. Deletions cut 5 bases from V and 3 bases from J, with 10 bases between. Germline loops: CDR1 MGHDK, CDR2 SYGVNS. Regarding this clone: What it recognizes is unknown.

Repertoires were generated with immunoSEQ multiplex PCR, while TCRdb's copy carries only in-frame clones and drops some. Of roughly 88,000 clones detected, roughly four fifths appear once; the ten largest clones hold approximately 2.1%. V usage is TRBV25-1 and J usage is TRBJ1-2; the D gene is possibly TRBD1 (5 bases). This receptor was obtained from a human donor with glioblastoma. The input for sequencing was blood, taken after dendritic cell vaccination. CDR3 sequence (DNA): TGTGCCAGCAGTCTCTGGGGGGACTATGGCTACACCTTC. Protein sequence: CASSLWGDYGYTF.